This T cell receptor (beta chain) was retrieved from a study of radiation and T cells in renal cell carcinoma. Profiled with immunoSEQ multiplex PCR; TCRdb holds only in-frame clones, not every one. The sample holds about 130,000 clones, over 75% seen once. This CDR3 contains 15 residues. The V and J ends lost 4 bases and 0 bases, in that order; junction bases with no gene match: 2. The germline V gene encodes CDR1 MGHRA and CDR2 YSYEKL. The time point is: baseline pretreatment blood. Treatment given: 15 Gy SBRT to primary tumor, nephrectomy 4 weeks later. The patient's renal cell carcinoma had clear cell pathology.

V usage is TRBV4-1 and J usage is TRBJ1-4; TRBD1 agrees at 7 bases. The sequence came from a woman aged 50 to 65 with renal cell carcinoma. The sequenced sample was blood, obtained from a patient whose treatment included radiotherapy and nephrectomy. CDR3 region: CASSRQGSTNEKLFF. The CDR3 nucleotides read TGCGCCAGCAGCCGACAGGGTTCAACTAATGAAAAACTGTTTTTT.